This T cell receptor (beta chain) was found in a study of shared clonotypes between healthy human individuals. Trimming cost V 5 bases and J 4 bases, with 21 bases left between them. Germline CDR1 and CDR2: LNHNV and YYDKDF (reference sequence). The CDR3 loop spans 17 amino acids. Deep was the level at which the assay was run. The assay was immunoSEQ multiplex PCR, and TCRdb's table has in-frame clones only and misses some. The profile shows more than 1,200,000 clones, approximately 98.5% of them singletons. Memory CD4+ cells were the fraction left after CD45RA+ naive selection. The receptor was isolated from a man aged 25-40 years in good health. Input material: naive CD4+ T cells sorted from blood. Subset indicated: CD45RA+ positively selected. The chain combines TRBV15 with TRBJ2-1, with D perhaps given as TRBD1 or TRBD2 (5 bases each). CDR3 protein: CATSSPGRYGRYNEQFF. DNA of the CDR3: TGTGCCACCAGCTCCCCGGGGCGCTATGGGCGATACAATGAGCAGTTCTTC.